The 3 T cell receptor beta chains listed next were all sequenced from one sample in a study of PD-1 blockade in classical Hodgkin lymphoma. Data came from immunoSEQ multiplex PCR; TCRdb stores just in-frame clones and leaves some out. Here the sample spans 12,000 to 15,000 clones, about 86% being singletons. Each and every patient relapsed after autologous stem cell transplantation, and patients got differing brentuximab vedotin exposure. Sequences were derived from peripheral blood mononuclear cells (PBMCs), sampled at baseline. These receptors all come from a human donor with classical Hodgkin lymphoma.

V is TRBV2 and J is TRBJ2-1, with 7 bases identical to TRBD1. The CDR3 runs to 15 residues. In germline, CDR1 is SNHLY, CDR2 FYNNEI. With 6 bases clipped from V and 0 bases from J, the junction kept 5 bases outside the gene matches. In DNA, the CDR3 is TGTGCCAGCAGGTTACAGGGGAGCTCCTACAATGAGCAGTTCTTC. Amino acid sequence: CASRLQGSSYNEQFF.

V is TRBV30 and J is TRBJ2-2, with 7 bases identical to TRBD1. CDR3 length: 13 residues. Germline loops: CDR1 GTSNPN, CDR2 SVGIG (reference sequence). J lost 2 bases, V lost 5 bases, and 2 bases had no gene match. Here the CDR3 DNA reads TGTGCCTGGGACAGGGAAAACACCGGGGAGCTGTTTTTT. Translated, it gives CAWDRENTGELFF.

This sequence joins TRBV7-9 and TRBJ2-7; D is ambiguous. Germline CDR1 reads SEHNR; CDR2 reads FQNEAQ (reference sequence). V lost 5 bases and J 0 bases, leaving 11 bases between the germline ends. The CDR3 sequence is 14 residues long. The CDR3 bases are TGTGCCAGCAGCCAAGGGTGGGTCTCCTACGAGCAGTACTTC. Translating it yields CASSQGWVSYEQYF. Looking up the rest from reference TRBV7-9 and TRBJ2-7 gives the full variable domain: DTGVSQNPRHKITKRGQNVTFRCDPISEHNRLYWYRQTLGQGPEFLTYFQNEAQLEKSRLLSDRFSAERPKGSFSTLEIQRTEQGDSAMYLCASSQGWVSYEQYFGPGTRLTVT.